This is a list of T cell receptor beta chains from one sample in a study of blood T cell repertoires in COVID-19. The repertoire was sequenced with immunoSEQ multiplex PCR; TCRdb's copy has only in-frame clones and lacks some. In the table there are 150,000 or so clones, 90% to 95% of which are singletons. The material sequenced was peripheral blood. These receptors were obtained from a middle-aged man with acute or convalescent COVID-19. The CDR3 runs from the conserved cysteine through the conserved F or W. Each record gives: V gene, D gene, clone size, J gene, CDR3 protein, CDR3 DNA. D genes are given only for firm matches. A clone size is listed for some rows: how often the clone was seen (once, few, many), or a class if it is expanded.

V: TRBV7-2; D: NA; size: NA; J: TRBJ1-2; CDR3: CASSFSSYGYTF; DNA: TGTGCCAGCAGCTTCTCTTCCTATGGCTACACCTTC
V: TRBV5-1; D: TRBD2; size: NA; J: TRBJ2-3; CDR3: CASSSPGLAGRITDTQYF; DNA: TGCGCCAGCAGCTCGCCGGGACTAGCGGGACGAATCACAGATACGCAGTATTTT
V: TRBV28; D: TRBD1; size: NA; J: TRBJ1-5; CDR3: CASSSGTEDQPQHF; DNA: TGTGCCAGCAGTTCCGGGACAGAAGATCAGCCCCAGCATTTT
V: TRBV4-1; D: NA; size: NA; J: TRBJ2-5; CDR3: CASSPPGLDTKGDQETQYF; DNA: TGCGCCAGCAGCCCCCCCGGCCTAGATACTAAAGGTGACCAAGAGACCCAGTACTTC
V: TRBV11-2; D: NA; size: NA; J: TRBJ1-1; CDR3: CASSFTEDTEAFF; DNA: TGTGCCAGCAGCTTTACAGAAGACACTGAAGCTTTCTTT
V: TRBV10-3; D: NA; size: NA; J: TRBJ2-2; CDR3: CAIRGASNTGELFF; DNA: TGTGCCATCAGGGGGGCCTCTAACACCGGGGAGCTGTTTTTT
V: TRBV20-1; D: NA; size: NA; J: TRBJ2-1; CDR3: CSARDRNEQFF; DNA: TGCAGTGCTAGAGATCGCAATGAGCAGTTCTTC
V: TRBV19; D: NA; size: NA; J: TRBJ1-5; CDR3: CASSIGGGAGPQHF; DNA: TGTGCCAGTAGTATCGGGGGGGGCGCAGGCCCCCAGCATTTT
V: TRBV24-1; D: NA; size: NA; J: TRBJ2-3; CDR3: CATSDGARADTQYF; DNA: TGTGCCACCAGTGATGGAGCCCGCGCAGATACGCAGTATTTT
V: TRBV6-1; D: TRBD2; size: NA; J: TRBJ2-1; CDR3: CASSDAGRAYNEQFF; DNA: TGTGCCAGCAGTGATGCGGGGAGGGCTTACAATGAGCAGTTCTTC
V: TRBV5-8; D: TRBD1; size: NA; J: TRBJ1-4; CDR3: CASAVGQGGEKLFF; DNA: TGTGCCAGCGCTGTAGGACAGGGGGGTGAAAAACTGTTTTTT
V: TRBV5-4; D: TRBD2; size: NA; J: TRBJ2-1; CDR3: CASSPSGRAGGDEQFF; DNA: TGTGCCAGCAGTCCTAGCGGGAGGGCGGGCGGCGATGAGCAGTTCTTC
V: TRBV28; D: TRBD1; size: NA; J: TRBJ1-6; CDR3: CASIRGGTGNSPLHF; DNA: TGTGCCAGCATCCGAGGAGGGACAGGAAATTCACCCCTCCACTTT
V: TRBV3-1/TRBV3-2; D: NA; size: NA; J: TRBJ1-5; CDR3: CASSAGINQPQHF; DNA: TGTGCCAGCAGCGCAGGGATCAATCAGCCCCAGCATTTT
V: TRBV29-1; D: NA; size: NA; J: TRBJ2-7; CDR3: CSANSDSHYEQYF; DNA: TGCAGCGCGAACAGCGACAGTCACTACGAGCAGTACTTC
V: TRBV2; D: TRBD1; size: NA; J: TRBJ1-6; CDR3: CASTTPGQGFRGNNSPLHF; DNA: TGTGCCAGCACAACACCGGGACAGGGTTTTCGGGGCAATAATTCACCCCTCCACTTT
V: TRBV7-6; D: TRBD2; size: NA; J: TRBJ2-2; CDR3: CASSLGTSAVGELFF; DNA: TGTGCCAGCAGCTTAGGGACTAGTGCGGTCGGGGAGCTGTTTTTT
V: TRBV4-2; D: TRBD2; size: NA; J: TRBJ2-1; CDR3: CASSQNWGRATNEQFF; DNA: TGTGCCAGCAGCCAAAACTGGGGGAGGGCCACCAATGAGCAGTTCTTC
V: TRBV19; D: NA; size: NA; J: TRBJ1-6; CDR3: CASSAGFRSRSYNSPLHF; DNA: TGTGCCAGTAGTGCAGGGTTTCGCTCCAGGTCCTATAATTCACCCCTCCACTTT
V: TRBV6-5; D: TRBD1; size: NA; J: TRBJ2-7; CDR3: CASRPTWDRGGEQYF; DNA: TGTGCCAGCAGGCCTACATGGGACAGGGGTGGCGAGCAGTACTTC
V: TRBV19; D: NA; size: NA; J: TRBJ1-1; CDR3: CASSIGGGSTEAFF; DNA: TGTGCCAGTAGTATAGGGGGGGGTAGCACTGAAGCTTTCTTT
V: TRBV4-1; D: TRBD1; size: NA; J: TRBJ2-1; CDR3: CASSLRDRGINEQFF; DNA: TGCGCCAGCAGCCTTCGGGACAGGGGGATCAATGAGCAGTTCTTC
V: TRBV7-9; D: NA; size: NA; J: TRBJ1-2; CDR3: CASSFKGVYGYTF; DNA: TGTGCCAGCAGCTTCAAAGGGGTCTATGGCTACACCTTC
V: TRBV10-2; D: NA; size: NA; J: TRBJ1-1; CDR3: CASSEHYYMNTEAFF; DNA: TGCGCCAGCAGTGAACACTACTACATGAACACTGAAGCTTTCTTT
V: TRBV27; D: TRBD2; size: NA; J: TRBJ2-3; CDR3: CASSLTGTSRTDTQYF; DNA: TGTGCCAGCAGTTTAACCGGGACTAGCCGCACAGATACGCAGTATTTT
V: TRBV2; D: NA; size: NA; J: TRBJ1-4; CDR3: CASRPTGETTNEKLFF; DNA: TGTGCCAGCAGACCGACAGGAGAAACAACTAATGAAAAACTGTTTTTT
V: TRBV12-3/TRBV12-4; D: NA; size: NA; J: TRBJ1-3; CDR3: CASTGEVGNTIYF; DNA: TGTGCCAGCACCGGGGAAGTCGGAAACACCATATATTTT
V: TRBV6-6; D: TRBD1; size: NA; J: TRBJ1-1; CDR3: CASSPKGRGLLNTEAFF; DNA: TGTGCCAGCAGTCCTAAGGGTAGGGGGCTCCTAAACACTGAAGCTTTCTTT
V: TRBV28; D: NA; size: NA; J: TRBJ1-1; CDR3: CASRWPGVNTEAFF; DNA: TGTGCCAGCAGGTGGCCCGGGGTGAACACTGAAGCTTTCTTT
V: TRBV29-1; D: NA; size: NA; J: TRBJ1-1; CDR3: CSVDQTAFNTEAFF; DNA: TGCAGCGTTGATCAGACAGCATTTAACACTGAAGCTTTCTTT
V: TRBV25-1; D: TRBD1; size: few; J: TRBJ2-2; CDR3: CASSWTGSNGELFF; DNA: TGTGCCAGCAGTTGGACAGGCTCTAACGGGGAGCTGTTTTTT
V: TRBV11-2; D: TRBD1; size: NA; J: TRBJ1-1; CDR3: CASSLKNRGVGTEAFF; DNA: TGTGCCAGCAGCTTGAAGAACAGGGGAGTAGGGACTGAAGCTTTCTTT
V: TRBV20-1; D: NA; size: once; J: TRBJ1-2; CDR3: CSASTRGAGDGYTF; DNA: TGCAGTGCTAGTACCCGGGGGGCCGGTGATGGCTACACCTTC
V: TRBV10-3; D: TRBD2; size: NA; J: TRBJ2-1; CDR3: CAIRFTSGGDEQFF; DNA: TGTGCCATCAGATTCACTAGCGGAGGGGATGAGCAGTTCTTC
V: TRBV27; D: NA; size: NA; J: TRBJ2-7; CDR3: CASSLWSRDKSYEQYF; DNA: TGTGCCAGCAGTTTATGGAGCCGGGACAAGTCCTACGAGCAGTACTTC
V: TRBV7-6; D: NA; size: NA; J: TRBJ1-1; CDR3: CASSLGGRGWTEAFF; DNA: TGTGCCAGCAGCTTAGGTGGCAGGGGTTGGACTGAAGCTTTCTTT
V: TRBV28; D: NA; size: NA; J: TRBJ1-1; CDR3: CASRQGGESNTEAFF; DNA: TGTGCCAGCAGGCAAGGGGGGGAATCGAACACTGAAGCTTTCTTT
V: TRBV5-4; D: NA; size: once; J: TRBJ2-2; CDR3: CASSLLSGELFF; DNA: TGTGCCAGCAGCTTACTTTCCGGGGAGCTGTTTTTT
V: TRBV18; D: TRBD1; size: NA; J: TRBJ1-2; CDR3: CASSPPTGQGLYTF; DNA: TGTGCCAGCTCACCACCTACGGGACAGGGGCTTTACACCTTC
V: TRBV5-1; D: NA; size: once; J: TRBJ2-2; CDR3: CASSLGTVRAGELFF; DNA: TGCGCCAGCAGCTTGGGGACCGTGCGGGCCGGGGAGCTGTTTTTT
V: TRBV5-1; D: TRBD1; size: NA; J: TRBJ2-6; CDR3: CASSISTGTVFPGANVLTF; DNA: TGCGCCAGCAGCATCAGCACCGGGACAGTTTTTCCTGGGGCCAACGTCCTGACTTTC
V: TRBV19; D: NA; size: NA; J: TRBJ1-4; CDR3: CASSIPGSNEKLFF; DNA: TGTGCCAGTAGTATACCCGGTTCGAATGAAAAACTGTTTTTT
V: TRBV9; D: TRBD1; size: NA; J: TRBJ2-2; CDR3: CASSVDRAEELFF; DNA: TGTGCCAGCAGCGTTGACAGGGCCGAAGAGCTGTTTTTT
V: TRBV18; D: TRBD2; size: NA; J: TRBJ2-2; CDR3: CASSLFAPSGGAGGELFF; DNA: TGTGCCAGCTCATTATTTGCCCCCAGCGGGGGGGCCGGCGGGGAGCTGTTTTTT
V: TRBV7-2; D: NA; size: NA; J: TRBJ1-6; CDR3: CASSLYVGRNSPLHF; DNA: TGTGCCAGCAGCTTATACGTAGGCAGGAATTCACCCCTCCACTTT
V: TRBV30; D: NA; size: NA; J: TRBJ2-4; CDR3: CAWSVDIKNIQYF; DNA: TGTGCCTGGAGTGTAGACATAAAAAACATTCAGTACTTC
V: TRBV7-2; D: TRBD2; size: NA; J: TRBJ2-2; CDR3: CASSFRTSGGAGELFF; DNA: TGTGCCAGCAGCTTCCGCACTAGCGGGGGGGCCGGGGAGCTGTTTTTT
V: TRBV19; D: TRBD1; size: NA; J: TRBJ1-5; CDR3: CASSPRTGTDQPQHF; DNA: TGTGCCAGTAGTCCCCGGACAGGGACGGATCAGCCCCAGCATTTT
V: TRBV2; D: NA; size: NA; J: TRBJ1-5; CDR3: CASRRGDLSNQPQHF; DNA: TGTGCCAGCAGGCGGGGGGACCTTAGCAATCAGCCCCAGCATTTT